Listed below are T cell receptor beta chains from one sample, sequenced in a study of response to subunit inactivated influenza vaccine. In TCRdb, the RT-PCR reads were re-called with MiXCR into one record per CDR3 protein. The sample shows 550,000 to 650,000 distinct CDR3 sequences, around 11% of them seen only once. The starting material was PBMCs from blood, obtained on the day of vaccination. The receptors were sampled from a man between 45 and 60 years old who received an inactivated influenza vaccine. CDR3s include the opening cysteine and the closing phenylalanine or tryptophan. D genes are given only for firm matches. Only part of the rows carry a size: once, few, many, or a class if the clone is expanded.

>TRBJ1-1|NA|TRBV5-6|many
TGTGCCAGCAGCGTTTGGCCCGAGGGGGGTGAAGCTTTCTTT
CASSVWPEGGEAFF
>TRBJ1-5|NA|TRBV2|many
TGTGCCAGCAGACGACAGCTATTCAATCAGCCCCAGCATTTT
CASRRQLFNQPQHF
>TRBJ1-5|NA|TRBV12-3/TRBV12-4|many
TGTGCCAGCAGTTTAGGTGGCCGCAATCAGCCCCAGCATTTT
CASSLGGRNQPQHF
>TRBJ2-1|TRBD2|TRBV9|NA
TGTGCCAGCAGCGTTGGGAGGGCCCGGGGCAATGAGCAGTTCTTC
CASSVGRARGNEQFF
>TRBJ2-3|NA|TRBV7-2|NA
TGTGCCAGCAGCGCCCGGGACGGGAACACAGATACGCAGTATTTT
CASSARDGNTDTQYF
>TRBJ2-6|TRBD1|TRBV28|NA
TGTGCCAGCAACACCCGGGACAGCAGGTTCTCTGGGGCCAACGTCCTGACTTTC
CASNTRDSRFSGANVLTF
>TRBJ2-1|NA|TRBV15|few
TGTGCCACCAGCAGAGATGCAGATTACAATGAGCAGTTCTTC
CATSRDADYNEQFF
>TRBJ1-2|NA|TRBV2|few
TGTGCCAGCAGTGATGGTGTGCCGGGAGCCTATGGCTACACCTTC
CASSDGVPGAYGYTF
>TRBJ2-5|TRBD1|TRBV5-1|many
TGCGCCAGCAGTAGCCCGGGACAGGGCTCCCAGTACTTC
CASSSPGQGSQYF
>TRBJ1-5|TRBD1|TRBV7-2|few
TGTGCCAGCAGCGGACAGGGGGCGGATCAGCCCCAGCATTTT
CASSGQGADQPQHF
>TRBJ2-1|TRBD1|TRBV28|few
TGTGCCAGCAGTTTAAGCCAGGGGGCCTACAATGAGCAGTTCTTC
CASSLSQGAYNEQFF
>TRBJ2-1|NA|TRBV20-1|many
TGCAGTGCTAGAGCAAGTTACAATGAGCAGTTCTTC
CSARASYNEQFF
>TRBJ1-5|NA|TRBV4-1|many
TGCGCCAGCAGCCAAGATCAGGGGCAGCCCCAGCATTTT
CASSQDQGQPQHF
>TRBJ2-2|NA|TRBV7-2|few
TGTGCCAGCAGCCCCACCATGCGGGTCTCAGGAGGGCTGTTTTTT
CASSPTMRVSGGLFF
>TRBJ2-7|TRBD2|TRBV29-1|NA
TGCAGCGTAGAAAGTGGGACTAGCGCGAACTCCTACGAGCAGTACTTC
CSVESGTSANSYEQYF
>TRBJ2-5|NA|TRBV24-1|few
TGTGCCACCAGTGATTCGCGTGCCCCGATGGGGACCCAGTACTTC
CATSDSRAPMGTQYF
>TRBJ2-3|NA|TRBV7-2|NA
TGTGCCAGCAGCTTCCTAGGGGGACCTACCACAGATACGCAGTATTTT
CASSFLGGPTTDTQYF